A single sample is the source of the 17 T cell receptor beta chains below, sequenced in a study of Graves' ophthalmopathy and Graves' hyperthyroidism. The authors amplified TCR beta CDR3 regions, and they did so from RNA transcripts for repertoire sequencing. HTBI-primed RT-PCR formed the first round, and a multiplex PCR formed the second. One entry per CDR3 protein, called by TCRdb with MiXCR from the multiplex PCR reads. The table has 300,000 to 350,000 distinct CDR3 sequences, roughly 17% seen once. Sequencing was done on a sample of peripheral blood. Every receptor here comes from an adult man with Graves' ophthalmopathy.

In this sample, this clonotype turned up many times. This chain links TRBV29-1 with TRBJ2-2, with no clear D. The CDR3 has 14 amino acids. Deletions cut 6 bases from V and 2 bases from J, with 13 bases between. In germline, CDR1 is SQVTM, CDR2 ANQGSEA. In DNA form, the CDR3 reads TGCAGCGTCGTAAGCTATTTCAACACCGGGGAGCTGTTTTTT. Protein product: CSVVSYFNTGELFF.

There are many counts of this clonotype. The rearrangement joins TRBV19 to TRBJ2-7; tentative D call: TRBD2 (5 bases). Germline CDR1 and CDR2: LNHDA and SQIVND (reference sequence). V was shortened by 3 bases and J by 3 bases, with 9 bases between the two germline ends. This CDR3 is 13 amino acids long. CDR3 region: CASSIGVYYEQYF. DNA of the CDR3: TGTGCCAGTAGTATCGGGGTTTACTACGAGCAGTACTTC.

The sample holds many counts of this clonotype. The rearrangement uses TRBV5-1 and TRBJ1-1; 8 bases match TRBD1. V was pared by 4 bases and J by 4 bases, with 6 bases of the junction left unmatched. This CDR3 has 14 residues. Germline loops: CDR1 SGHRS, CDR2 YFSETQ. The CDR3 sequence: CASSTGQEGTEAFF. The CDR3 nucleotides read TGCGCCAGCAGCACGGGACAGGAGGGCACTGAAGCTTTCTTT. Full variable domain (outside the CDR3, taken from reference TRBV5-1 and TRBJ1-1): KAGVTQTPRYLIKTRGQQVTLSCSPISGHRSVSWYQQTPGQGLQFLFEYFSETQRNKGNFPGRFSGRQFSNSRSEMNVSTLELGDSALYLCASSTGQEGTEAFFGQGTRLTVV.

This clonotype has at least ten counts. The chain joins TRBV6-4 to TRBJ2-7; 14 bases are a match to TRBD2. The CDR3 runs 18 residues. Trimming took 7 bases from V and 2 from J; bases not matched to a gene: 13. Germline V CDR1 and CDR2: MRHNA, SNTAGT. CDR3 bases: TGTGCCAGCATCAATCCGGGACTAGCGGGGGAGCGAGCCTACGAGCAGTACTTC. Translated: CASINPGLAGERAYEQYF.

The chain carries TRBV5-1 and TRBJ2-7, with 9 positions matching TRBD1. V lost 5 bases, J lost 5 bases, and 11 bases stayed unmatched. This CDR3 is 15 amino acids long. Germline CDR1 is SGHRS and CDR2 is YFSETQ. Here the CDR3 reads CASRAPGQGGHEQYF. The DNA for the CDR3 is TGCGCCAGCAGAGCACCGGGACAGGGTGGCCACGAGCAGTACTTC.

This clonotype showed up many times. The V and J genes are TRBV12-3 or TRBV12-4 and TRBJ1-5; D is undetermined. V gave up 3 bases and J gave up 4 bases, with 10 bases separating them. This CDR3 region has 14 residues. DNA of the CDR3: TGTGCCAGCAGTTTTGCACTGGGGAATCAGCCCCAGCATTTT. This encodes CASSFALGNQPQHF.

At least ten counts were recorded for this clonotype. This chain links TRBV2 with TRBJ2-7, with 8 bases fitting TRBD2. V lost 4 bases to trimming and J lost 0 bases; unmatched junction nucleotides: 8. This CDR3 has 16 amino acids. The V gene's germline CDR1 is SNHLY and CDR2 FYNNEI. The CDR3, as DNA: TGTGCCAGCAGTGGTGGTCTAGCGGGTTACTCCTACGAGCAGTACTTC. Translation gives CASSGGLAGYSYEQYF.

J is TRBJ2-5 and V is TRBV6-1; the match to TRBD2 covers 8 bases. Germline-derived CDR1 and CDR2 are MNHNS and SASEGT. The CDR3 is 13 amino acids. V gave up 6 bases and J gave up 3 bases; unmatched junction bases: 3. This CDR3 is CASRVGGEETQYF. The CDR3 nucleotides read TGTGCCAGCAGGGTCGGGGGGGAAGAGACCCAGTACTTC.

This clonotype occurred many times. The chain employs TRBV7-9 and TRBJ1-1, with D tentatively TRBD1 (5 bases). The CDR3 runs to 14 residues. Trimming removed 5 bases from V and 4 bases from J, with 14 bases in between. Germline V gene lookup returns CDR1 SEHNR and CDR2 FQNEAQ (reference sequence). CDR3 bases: TGTGCCAGCAGCCCGGGGCGATGGGTCACTGAAGCTTTCTTT. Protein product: CASSPGRWVTEAFF.

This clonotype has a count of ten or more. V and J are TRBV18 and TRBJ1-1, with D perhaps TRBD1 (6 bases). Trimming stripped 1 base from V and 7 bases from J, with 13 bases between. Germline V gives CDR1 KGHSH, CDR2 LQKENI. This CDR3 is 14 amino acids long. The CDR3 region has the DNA TGTGCCAGCTCACCACTCAAGATGGACAGTGAAGCTTTCTTT. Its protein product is CASSPLKMDSEAFF.

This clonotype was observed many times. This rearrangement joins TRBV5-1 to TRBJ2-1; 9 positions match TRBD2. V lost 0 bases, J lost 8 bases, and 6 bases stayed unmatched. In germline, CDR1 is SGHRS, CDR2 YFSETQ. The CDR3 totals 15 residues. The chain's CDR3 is CASSLGRGGRDEQFF. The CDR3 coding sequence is TGCGCCAGCAGCTTGGGGCGGGGGGGCCGGGATGAGCAGTTCTTC. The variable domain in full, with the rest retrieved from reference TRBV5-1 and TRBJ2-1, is KAGVTQTPRYLIKTRGQQVTLSCSPISGHRSVSWYQQTPGQGLQFLFEYFSETQRNKGNFPGRFSGRQFSNSRSEMNVSTLELGDSALYLCASSLGRGGRDEQFFGPGTRLTVL.

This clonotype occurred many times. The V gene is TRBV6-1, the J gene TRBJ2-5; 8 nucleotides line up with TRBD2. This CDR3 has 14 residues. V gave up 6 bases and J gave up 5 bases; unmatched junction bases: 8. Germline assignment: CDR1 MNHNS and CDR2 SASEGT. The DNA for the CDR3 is TGTGCCAGCAGCCCCGGGGGGGCGGAGGAGACCCAGTACTTC. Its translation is CASSPGGAEETQYF.

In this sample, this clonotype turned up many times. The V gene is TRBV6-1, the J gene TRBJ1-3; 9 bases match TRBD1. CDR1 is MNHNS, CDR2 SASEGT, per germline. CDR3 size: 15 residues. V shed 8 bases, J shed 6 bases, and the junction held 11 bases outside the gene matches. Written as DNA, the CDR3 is TGTGCCAGCGCTGCCGAACAGGGGGCACAAAACACCATATATTTT. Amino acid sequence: CASAAEQGAQNTIYF.

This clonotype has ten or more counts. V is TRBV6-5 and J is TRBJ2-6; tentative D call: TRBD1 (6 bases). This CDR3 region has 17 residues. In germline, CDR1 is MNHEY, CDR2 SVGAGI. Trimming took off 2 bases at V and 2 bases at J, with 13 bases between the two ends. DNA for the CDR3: TGTGCCAGCAGTTACACCTTCAGGGGCCCTGGGGCCAACGTCCTGACTTTC. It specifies CASSYTFRGPGANVLTF.

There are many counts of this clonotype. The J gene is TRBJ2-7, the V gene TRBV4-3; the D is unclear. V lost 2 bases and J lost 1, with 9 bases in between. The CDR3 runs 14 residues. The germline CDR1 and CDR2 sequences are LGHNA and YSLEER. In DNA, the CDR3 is TGCGCCAGCAGCCAATGGCTCGATTCCTACGAGCAGTACTTC. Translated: CASSQWLDSYEQYF.

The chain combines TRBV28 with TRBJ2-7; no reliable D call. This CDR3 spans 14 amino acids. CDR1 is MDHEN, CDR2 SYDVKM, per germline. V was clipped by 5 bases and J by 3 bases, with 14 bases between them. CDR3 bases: TGTGCCAGCAGTCCAATCGCACGGATCTACGAGCAGTACTTC. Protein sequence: CASSPIARIYEQYF. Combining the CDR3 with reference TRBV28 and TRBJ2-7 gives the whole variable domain DVKVTQSSRYLVKRTGEKVFLECVQDMDHENMFWYRQDPGLGLRLIYFSYDVKMKEKGDIPEGYSVSREKKERFSLILESASTNQTSMYLCASSPIARIYEQYFGPGTRLTVT.

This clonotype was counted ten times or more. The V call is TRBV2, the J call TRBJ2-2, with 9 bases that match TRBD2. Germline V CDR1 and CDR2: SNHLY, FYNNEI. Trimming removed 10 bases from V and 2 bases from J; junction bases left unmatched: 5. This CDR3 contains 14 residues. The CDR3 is CATRLAANTGELFF. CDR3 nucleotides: TGTGCCACCAGACTAGCGGCTAACACCGGGGAGCTGTTTTTT.